The T cell receptor (beta chain) under discussion was sequenced for a study of cytomegalovirus exposure and HLA in healthy donors. Study conclusions and caveats: In a later analysis, CMV-associated beta chains were mostly HLA-associated, it appeared.

Remarks on this clone: The antigen is unknown.

Germline V lookup: CDR1 MGHRA, CDR2 YSYEKL. The CDR3 extends over 15 amino acids. V was pared by 0 bases and J by 1 base, with 8 bases between. The PCR was carried out with 60 Vbeta primers and 13 Jbeta primers. TCRdb keeps only in-frame clones here, not all; method: immunoSEQ multiplex PCR. The table includes about 150,000 clones, approximately 81% detected once. The specimen was PBMCs. The rearrangement links TRBV4-1 to TRBJ2-3; no firm D call. This TCR was recovered from a man between 18 and 29 years old in good health and CMV-seronegative. In DNA, the CDR3 is TGCGCCAGCAGCCAAGATACCCGGGGCACAGATACGCAGTATTTT. Translating gives CASSQDTRGTDTQYF.